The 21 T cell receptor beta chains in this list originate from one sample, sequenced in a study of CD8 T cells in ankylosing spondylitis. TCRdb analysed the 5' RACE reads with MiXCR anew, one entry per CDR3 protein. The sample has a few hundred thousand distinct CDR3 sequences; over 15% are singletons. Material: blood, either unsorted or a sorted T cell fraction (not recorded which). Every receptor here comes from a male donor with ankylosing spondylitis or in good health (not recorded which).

The CDR3 bases are TGTGCCAGCAGCGCCCTTAGCGGGAGGATTTACAATGAGCAGTTCTTC. Amino acid sequence: CASSALSGRIYNEQFF. This chain joins TRBV25-1 and TRBJ2-1; 10 bases match TRBD2. The CDR3 runs 16 residues. In germline, CDR1 is MGHDK, CDR2 SYGVNS. V was clipped by 6 bases and J by 4 bases; unmatched bases: 9.

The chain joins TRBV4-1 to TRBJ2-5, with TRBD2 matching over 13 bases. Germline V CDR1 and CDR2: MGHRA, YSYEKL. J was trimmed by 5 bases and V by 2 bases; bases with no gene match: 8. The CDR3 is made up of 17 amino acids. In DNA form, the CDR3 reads TGCGCCAGCAGCCAATCTCGGACTAGCGGGAGAAGCGAGACCCAGTACTTC. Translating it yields CASSQSRTSGRSETQYF.

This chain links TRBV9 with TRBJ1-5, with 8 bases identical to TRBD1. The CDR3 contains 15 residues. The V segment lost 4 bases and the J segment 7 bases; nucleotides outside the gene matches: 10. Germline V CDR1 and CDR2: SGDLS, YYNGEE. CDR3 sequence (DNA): TGTGCCAGCAGCCCGGGGACAGGCGCATGGCAGCCCCAGCATTTT. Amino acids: CASSPGTGAWQPQHF.

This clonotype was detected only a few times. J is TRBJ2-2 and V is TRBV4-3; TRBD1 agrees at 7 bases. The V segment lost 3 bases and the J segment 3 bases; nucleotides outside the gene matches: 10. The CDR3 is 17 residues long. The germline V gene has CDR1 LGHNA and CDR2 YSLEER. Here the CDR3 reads CASSHPQGIGDTGELFF. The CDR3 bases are TGCGCCAGCAGCCACCCACAGGGGATCGGGGACACCGGGGAGCTGTTTTTT.

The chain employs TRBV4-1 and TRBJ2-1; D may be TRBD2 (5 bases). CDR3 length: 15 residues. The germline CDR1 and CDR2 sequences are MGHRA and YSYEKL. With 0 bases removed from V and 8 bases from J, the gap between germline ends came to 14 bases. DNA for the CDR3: TGCGCCAGCAGCCAAGAGGCGAGTAGAGGGCATGAGCAGTTCTTC. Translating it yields CASSQEASRGHEQFF.

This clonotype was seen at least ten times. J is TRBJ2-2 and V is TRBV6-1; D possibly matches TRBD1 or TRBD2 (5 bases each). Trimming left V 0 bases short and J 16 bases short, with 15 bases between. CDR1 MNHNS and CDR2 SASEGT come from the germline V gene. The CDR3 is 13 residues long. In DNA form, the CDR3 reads TGTGCCAGCAGTGAAGCGTGGAGCTTGGGGACGTTTTTT. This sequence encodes CASSEAWSLGTFF.

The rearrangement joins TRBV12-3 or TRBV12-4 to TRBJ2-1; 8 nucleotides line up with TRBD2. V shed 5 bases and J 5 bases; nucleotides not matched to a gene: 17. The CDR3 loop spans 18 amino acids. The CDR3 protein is CASSPYLGLASVNNEQFF. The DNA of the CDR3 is TGTGCCAGCAGTCCATATCTAGGACTAGCCTCTGTAAACAATGAGCAGTTCTTC.

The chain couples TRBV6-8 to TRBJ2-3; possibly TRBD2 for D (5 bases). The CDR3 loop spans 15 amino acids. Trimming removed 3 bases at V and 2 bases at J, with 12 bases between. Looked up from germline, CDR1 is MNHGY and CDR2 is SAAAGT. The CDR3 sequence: CASSYRSGPTDTQYF. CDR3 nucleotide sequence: TGTGCCAGCAGTTATAGGAGCGGACCCACAGATACGCAGTATTTT.

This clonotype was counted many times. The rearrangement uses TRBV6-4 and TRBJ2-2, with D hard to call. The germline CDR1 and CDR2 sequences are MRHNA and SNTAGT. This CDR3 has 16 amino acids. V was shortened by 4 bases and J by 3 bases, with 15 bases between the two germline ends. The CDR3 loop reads CASSVGWASDTGELFF. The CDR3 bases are TGTGCCAGCAGTGTGGGGTGGGCCTCGGACACCGGGGAGCTGTTTTTT.

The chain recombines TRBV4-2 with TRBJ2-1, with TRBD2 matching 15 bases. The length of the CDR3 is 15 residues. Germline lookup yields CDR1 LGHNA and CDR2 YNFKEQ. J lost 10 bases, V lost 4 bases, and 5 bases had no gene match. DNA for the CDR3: TGTGCCAGCAGCCCGGGACTAGCGGGAGGTGGAGAGCAGTTCTTC. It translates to CASSPGLAGGGEQFF.

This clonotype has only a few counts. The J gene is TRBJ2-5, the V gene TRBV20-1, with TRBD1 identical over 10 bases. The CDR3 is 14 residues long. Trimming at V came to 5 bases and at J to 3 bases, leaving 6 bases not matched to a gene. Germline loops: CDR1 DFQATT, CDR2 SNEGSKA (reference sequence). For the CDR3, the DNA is TGCAGTGCTTCCGGGACAGGGGTAGAAGAGACCCAGTACTTC. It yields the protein CSASGTGVEETQYF.

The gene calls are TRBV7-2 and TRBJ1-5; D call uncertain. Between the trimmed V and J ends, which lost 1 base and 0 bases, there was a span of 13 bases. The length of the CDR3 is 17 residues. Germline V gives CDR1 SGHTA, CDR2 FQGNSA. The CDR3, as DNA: TGTGCCAGCAGCTTAGGGCCGCCATCCTATAGCAATCAGCCCCAGCATTTT. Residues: CASSLGPPSYSNQPQHF.

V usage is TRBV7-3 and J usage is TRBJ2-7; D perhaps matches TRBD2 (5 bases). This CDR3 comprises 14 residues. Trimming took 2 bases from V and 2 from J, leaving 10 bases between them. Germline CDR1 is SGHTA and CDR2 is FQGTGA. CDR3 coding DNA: TGTGCCAGCAGCTTATTGGCCGGGACCTACGAGCAGTACTTC. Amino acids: CASSLLAGTYEQYF.

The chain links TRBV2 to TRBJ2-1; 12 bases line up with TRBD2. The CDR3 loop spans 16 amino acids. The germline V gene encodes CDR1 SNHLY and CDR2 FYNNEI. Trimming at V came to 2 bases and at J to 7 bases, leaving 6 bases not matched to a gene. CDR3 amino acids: CASSESTSGSWNEQFF. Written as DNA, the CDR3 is TGTGCCAGCAGTGAATCGACTAGCGGGAGTTGGAATGAGCAGTTCTTC.

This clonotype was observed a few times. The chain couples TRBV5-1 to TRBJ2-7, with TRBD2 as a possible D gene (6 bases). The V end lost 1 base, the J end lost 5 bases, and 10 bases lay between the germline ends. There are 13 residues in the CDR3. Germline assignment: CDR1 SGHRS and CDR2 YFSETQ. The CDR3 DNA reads TGCGCCAGCAGCTTGACGGGGGTCGACGAGCAGTACTTC. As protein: CASSLTGVDEQYF.

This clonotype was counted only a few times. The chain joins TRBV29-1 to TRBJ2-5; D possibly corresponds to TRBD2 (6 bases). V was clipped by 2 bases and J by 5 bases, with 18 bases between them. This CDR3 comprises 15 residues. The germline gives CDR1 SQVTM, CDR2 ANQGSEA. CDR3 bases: TGCAGCGTTGAATGCAGGGAGGCTGTTGGGGAGACCCAGTACTTC. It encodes CSVECREAVGETQYF. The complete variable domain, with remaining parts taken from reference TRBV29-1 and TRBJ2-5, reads SAVISQKPSRDICQRGTSLTIQCQVDSQVTMMFWYRQQPGQSLTLIATANQGSEATYESGFVIDKFPISRPNLTFSTLTVSNMSPEDSSIYLCSVECREAVGETQYFGPGTRLLVL.

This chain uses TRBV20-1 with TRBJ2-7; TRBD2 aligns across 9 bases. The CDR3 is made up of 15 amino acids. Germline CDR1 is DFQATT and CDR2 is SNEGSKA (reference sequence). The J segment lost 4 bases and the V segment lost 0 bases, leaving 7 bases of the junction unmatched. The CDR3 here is CSARERGGPIYEQYF. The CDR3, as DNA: TGCAGTGCTAGAGAGCGGGGGGGACCGATTTACGAGCAGTACTTC.

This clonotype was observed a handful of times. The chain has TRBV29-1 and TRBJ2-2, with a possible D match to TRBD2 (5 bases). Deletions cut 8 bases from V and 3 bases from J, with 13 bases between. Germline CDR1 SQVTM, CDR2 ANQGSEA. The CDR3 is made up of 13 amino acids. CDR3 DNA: TGCAGCAGCAGGAGGCGGGACACCGGGGAGCTGTTTTTT. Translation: CSSRRRDTGELFF.

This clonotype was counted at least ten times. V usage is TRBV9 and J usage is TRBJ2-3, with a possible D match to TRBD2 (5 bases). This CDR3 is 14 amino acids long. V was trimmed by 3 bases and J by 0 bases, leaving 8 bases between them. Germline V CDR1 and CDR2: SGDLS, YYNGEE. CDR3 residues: CASSGGGSTDTQYF. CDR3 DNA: TGTGCCAGCAGCGGCGGAGGAAGCACAGATACGCAGTATTTT.

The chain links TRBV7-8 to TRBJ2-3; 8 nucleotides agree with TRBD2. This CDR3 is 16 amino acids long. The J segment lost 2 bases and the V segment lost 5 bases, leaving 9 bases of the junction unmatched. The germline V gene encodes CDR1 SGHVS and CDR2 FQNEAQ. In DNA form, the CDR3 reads TGTGCCAGCAGCCTACTAGATAGCGGGATCACAGATACGCAGTATTTT. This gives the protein CASSLLDSGITDTQYF.

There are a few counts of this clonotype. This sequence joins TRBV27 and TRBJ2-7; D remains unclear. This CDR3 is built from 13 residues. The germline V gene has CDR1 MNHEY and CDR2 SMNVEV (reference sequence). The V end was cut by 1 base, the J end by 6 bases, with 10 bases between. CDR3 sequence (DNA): TGTGCCAGCAGTTTATTCTCCCTTGGCGAGCAGTACTTC. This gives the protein CASSLFSLGEQYF.